This T cell receptor (beta chain) came from a study of OX40 agonist ivuxolimab in advanced cancers. Autoimmune disease history or systemic immunosuppression disqualified patients. Study outcomes and limitations: In the 0.1-3.0 mg/kg groups, partial responders showed among the lowest expansion.

Looked up from germline, CDR1 is ENHRY and CDR2 is SYGVKD. The trim removed 6 bases at V and 8 bases at J, leaving 2 bases unmatched. This CDR3 contains 12 residues. Method: immunoSEQ multiplex PCR; TCRdb's copy keeps in-frame clones and lacks some. The sample has 14,000 to 15,000 clones; approximately 80% are singletons. In regard to this clone: Antigen: not known.

This rearrangement joins TRBV10-3 to TRBJ2-2; 8 bases line up with TRBD2. Sample: CD4+ or CD8+ T cells sorted from blood, taken in a trial of the OX40 agonist ivuxolimab. This clonotype was sampled from an adult with an advanced solid tumor such as melanoma, head and neck, liver or kidney cancer. The CDR3, as DNA: TGTGCCATCAGCTTAGCGGGAGGGGAGCTGTTTTTT. As protein: CAISLAGGELFF.